The clone carrying this T cell receptor beta chain was recorded at least ten times. Its antigen is still unknown. This sample was included in a study of T-cell reconstitution after alpha-beta-depleted transplantation in children. CDR3 size: 17 residues. Per the germline V gene, CDR1 is SGHAT and CDR2 is FQNNGV. Deletions cut 1 base from V and 1 base from J, with 16 bases between. Overall study findings and caveats: From newly produced T cells came most of the T-cell counts and diversity one year after transplant.

Preparing the TCRbeta library involved the use of unique molecular identifiers. Each CDR3 protein is one row after TCRdb ran MiXCR on the PCR reads. The sample lists fewer than 550,000 distinct CDR3 sequences, 8% to 11% occurring once. This TCR was sampled from a child aged 2-15 years with inherited bone marrow failure, due to receive a stem cell transplant. The chain uses TRBV11-2 and TRBJ2-5, with D maybe TRBD1 (6 bases). The sample in question was PBMCs, obtained before TCRalphabeta/CD19-depleted stem cell transplant. The CDR3 nucleotides read TGTGCCAGCAGCTTAGTTGGCACAGGGCCGGGCCAAGAGACCCAGTACTTC. Its protein is CASSLVGTGPGQETQYF.